These T cell receptor beta chains were read from a single sample in a study of CD8 T cells in Susac syndrome. A single record per CDR3 protein comes from TCRdb applying MiXCR to the immunoSEQ multiplex PCR reads. Among 150,000 to 200,000 distinct CDR3 sequences listed, approximately 95% were seen once. The source material was CD4+ T cells from PBMCs. All receptors derive from a human donor in good health. Each CDR3 is given with its conserved first and last residue. D genes are given only for firm matches. For some rows the clone size is stated as once, few or many, or as a class when expanded; others skip it.

TRBJ2-5	NA	TRBV19	NA	TGTGCCAGTAGTAGCCAGGAAAACGTTGAGACCCAGTACTTC	CASSSQENVETQYF
TRBJ1-1	NA	TRBV29-1	NA	TGCAGCGTTGTTGAGATATCACTCACTGAAGCTTTCTTT	CSVVEISLTEAFF
TRBJ2-1	TRBD2	TRBV29-1	NA	TGCAGCGTTGAAGTAGCGGGAGTATGGGGCAATGAGCAGTTCTTC	CSVEVAGVWGNEQFF
TRBJ1-1	NA	TRBV24-1	NA	TGTGCCACCAGTGGAAAGACAGGTGGGGAAGCTTTCTTT	CATSGKTGGEAFF
TRBJ2-2	NA	TRBV29-1	once	TGCAGCGTTGAAGTACGGGGGTCCACCGGGGAGCTGTTTTTT	CSVEVRGSTGELFF
TRBJ1-2	NA	TRBV30	NA	TGTGCCTGGAGTGTTTTGGCCTATGGCTACACCTTC	CAWSVLAYGYTF
TRBJ1-1	NA	TRBV20-1	NA	TGCAGTGCTAGGGAATCCGAAGCTTTCTTT	CSARESEAFF
TRBJ1-1	NA	TRBV27	NA	TGTGCCAGCAGTTTAGCCGGGGGGTCGACTGAAGCTTTCTTT	CASSLAGGSTEAFF
TRBJ2-7	NA	TRBV29-1	NA	TGCAGCGACCCCGACAGAACCTACGAGCAGTACTTC	CSDPDRTYEQYF
TRBJ1-2	NA	TRBV4-3	NA	TGCGCCAGCTCCTTGACAGACCTCTATGGCTACACCTTC	CASSLTDLYGYTF
TRBJ2-7	NA	TRBV4-2	once	TGTGCCAGCAGAGCCCGGGACTGGACCTACGAGCAGTACTTC	CASRARDWTYEQYF
TRBJ2-3	TRBD1	TRBV30	NA	TGTGCCTGGAGTTTAGACAGGGCGGCAGATACGCAGTATTTT	CAWSLDRAADTQYF
TRBJ2-4	TRBD1	TRBV6-5	NA	TGTGCCAGCAGTTACCGGCATCCGGGACAGGGTGACATTCAGTACTTC	CASSYRHPGQGDIQYF
TRBJ1-5	NA	TRBV28	NA	TGTGCCAGCAGTTTAGGGGGGGTTGGCAATCAGCCCCAGCATTTT	CASSLGGVGNQPQHF
TRBJ1-2	NA	TRBV2	NA	TGTGCCATCACCCCTGAGGGGAGCAGCTATGGCTACACCTTC	CAITPEGSSYGYTF
TRBJ2-1	NA	TRBV2	NA	TGTGCCAGCAGTGCTCGGGGCGAGATTAATGAGCAGTTCTTC	CASSARGEINEQFF
TRBJ1-5	NA	TRBV20-1	NA	TGCAGTGCTAGAGTTGGTCAGCCCCAGCATTTT	CSARVGQPQHF
TRBJ2-1	NA	TRBV20-1	NA	TGCAGTGCTAGAGAAGGGGGAGTTGGCAATGAGCAGTTCTTC	CSAREGGVGNEQFF
TRBJ2-3	TRBD2	TRBV19	NA	TGTGCCAGCGGAACTAGCGGGAGCACAGATACGCAGTATTTT	CASGTSGSTDTQYF
TRBJ2-7	TRBD2	TRBV12-3/TRBV12-4	NA	TGTGCCAGCAGGGCCGGGACTAGTTTCCACGAGCAGTACTTC	CASRAGTSFHEQYF
TRBJ2-1	NA	TRBV3-1	NA	TGTGCCAGCAGCCTATCCCACTCCTACAATGAGCAGTTCTTC	CASSLSHSYNEQFF
TRBJ2-7	NA	TRBV11-2	once	TGTGCCAGCAGCTTAGATGCGGGGTCCTCCTACGAGCAGTACTTC	CASSLDAGSSYEQYF
TRBJ2-2	NA	TRBV7-7	once	TGTGCTAGCAGCTCAGGCACCGGGGAGCTGTTTTTT	CASSSGTGELFF
TRBJ2-1	TRBD2	TRBV20-1	NA	TGCAGTGCTAGAGATCCGGCTAGCGGGGGGTACAATGAGCAGTTCTTC	CSARDPASGGYNEQFF
TRBJ2-1	NA	TRBV3-1	NA	TGTGCCAGCAGCGATAAGAGGCTAGTCGGTCTCAATGAGCAGTTCTTC	CASSDKRLVGLNEQFF
TRBJ2-1	NA	TRBV7-8	NA	TGTGCCAGCATCATGGCAGCAGGATACGGTGAGCAGTTCTTC	CASIMAAGYGEQFF
TRBJ2-7	NA	TRBV28	NA	TGTGCCAGCAGTCATGGAGGCGCGGGGGCGCGCTACGAGCAGTACTTC	CASSHGGAGARYEQYF
TRBJ1-2	NA	TRBV2	NA	TGTGCCAGCAGTCGAAGACTGGACAGCTATCAGGGCTACACCTTC	CASSRRLDSYQGYTF
TRBJ2-6	NA	TRBV9	once	TGTGCCAGCAGCGTAGGCCTCTCTGGGGCCAACGTCCTGACTTTC	CASSVGLSGANVLTF
TRBJ2-1	TRBD2	TRBV6-2/TRBV6-3	NA	TGTGCCAGCAGTACCGGGACTATCTACAATGAGCAGTTCTTC	CASSTGTIYNEQFF
TRBJ1-5	NA	TRBV20-1	NA	TGCAGTGCTCCCACTGGGGGCTTTAATCAGCCCCAGCATTTT	CSAPTGGFNQPQHF
TRBJ1-5	NA	TRBV3-1	once	TGTGCCAGCAGCCAAGCGGACAGAGAGGGTCCCCAGCATTTT	CASSQADREGPQHF
TRBJ2-1	NA	TRBV28	once	TGTGCCAGCCAGGGCGAAACAGCCTTGTTCTTC	CASQGETALFF
TRBJ2-5	TRBD1	TRBV5-1	NA	TGCGCCAGCAAGTATGGCAGGGGGCCCCAAGAGACCCAGTACTTC	CASKYGRGPQETQYF
TRBJ2-3	TRBD2	TRBV7-3	NA	TGTGCCAGCAGCCTGACTAGCGGGGTGGATACGCAGTATTTT	CASSLTSGVDTQYF
TRBJ2-1	TRBD2	TRBV24-1	few	TGTGCCACCAGTGATCCCGGGAGGGGTAGGAGTGGTGAGCAGTTCTTC	CATSDPGRGRSGEQFF
TRBJ1-1	NA	TRBV5-1	NA	TGCGCCAGCAGCTACTATGGGGGCCCGGGAAGGACTGAAGCTTTCTTT	CASSYYGGPGRTEAFF
TRBJ2-3	TRBD1	TRBV6-6	NA	TGTGCCAGCAGACTACAGGGGAGTGGGACAGATACGCAGTATTTT	CASRLQGSGTDTQYF
TRBJ2-7	NA	TRBV20-1	NA	TGCAGTGCTAGTTCGCGGAGCCTTTTCGAGCAGTACTTC	CSASSRSLFEQYF
TRBJ2-3	NA	TRBV5-1	NA	TGCGCCAGCAGCTCGACGCCTAGCAGACGCACAGATACGCAGTATTTT	CASSSTPSRRTDTQYF
TRBJ1-2	TRBD1	TRBV20-1	NA	TGCAGTGCTAGTCCCGCAGCAGGGGGCGATGGCTACACCTTC	CSASPAAGGDGYTF
TRBJ2-1	NA	TRBV6-2/TRBV6-3	NA	TGTGCCAGCCTCCGGACGGGTTATGAGCAGTTCTTC	CASLRTGYEQFF
TRBJ2-1	NA	TRBV6-4	NA	TGTGCCAGCAGTGGCGAACGGGGAGATGAGCAGTTCTTC	CASSGERGDEQFF
TRBJ2-5	TRBD2	TRBV28	NA	TGTGCCAGCAGCCTACTGTCGACGGGGGGTAGGACCCAGTACTTC	CASSLLSTGGRTQYF
TRBJ2-3	TRBD1	TRBV7-2	once	TGTGCCAGCAGTCCGGGACAGATAACAGATACGCAGTATTTT	CASSPGQITDTQYF
TRBJ2-6	NA	TRBV7-2	NA	TGTGCCAGCGGTACAGGTACTGGGGCCAACGTCCTGACTTTC	CASGTGTGANVLTF
TRBJ2-1	TRBD2	TRBV7-7	NA	TGTGCCAGCAGCCGAAGCGGGAGTTCGGGAAATGAGCAGTTCTTC	CASSRSGSSGNEQFF
TRBJ1-4	NA	TRBV2	NA	TGTGCCAGCAGTGACGGGGGGAGAGGTGAAAAACTGTTTTTT	CASSDGGRGEKLFF
TRBJ2-7	TRBD2	TRBV3-1	NA	TGTGCCAGCAGCCCCATCCCGGGAGGAGTCTACGAGCAGTACTTC	CASSPIPGGVYEQYF
TRBJ2-7	TRBD2	TRBV28	NA	TGTGCCAGCAACCAAGGACTAGCGGGGCCTCCCTACGAGCAGTACTTC	CASNQGLAGPPYEQYF
TRBJ2-7	TRBD2	TRBV20-1	NA	TGCAGTGCGTTTAGCGGGGCTTACCCCTACGAGCAGTACTTC	CSAFSGAYPYEQYF
TRBJ1-2	NA	TRBV15	NA	TGTGCCACCAGCGCCCACAGGCTTGGCTACACCTTC	CATSAHRLGYTF
TRBJ2-1	TRBD1	TRBV6-2/TRBV6-3	NA	TGTGCCAGCAGTTACGAAACAGGGGGCTGGCGCAATGAGCAGTTCTTC	CASSYETGGWRNEQFF
TRBJ2-7	NA	TRBV20-1	NA	TGCAGTGCACAAAGGGGGATTGGCACCTACGAGCAGTACTTC	CSAQRGIGTYEQYF
TRBJ2-3	NA	TRBV30	NA	TGTGCCTGGGGGAAAACGAGAGAGGCGGATACGCAGTATTTT	CAWGKTREADTQYF
TRBJ2-3	TRBD1	TRBV27	NA	TGTGCCAGCAGTTCGGACAGGGCGACAGATACGCAGTATTTT	CASSSDRATDTQYF
TRBJ2-5	TRBD1	TRBV29-1	NA	TGCAGCGTTGCGGGACAGGGGGCAGGGGAGACCCAGTACTTC	CSVAGQGAGETQYF
TRBJ1-4	NA	TRBV30	NA	TGTGCCTGGAGTGGCTTGCCCTCCCGTGAAAAACTGTTTTTT	CAWSGLPSREKLFF
TRBJ2-2	TRBD2	TRBV29-1	NA	TGCAGCGTTGAGGTTGGACTAGCGGGACGATACACCGGGGAGCTGTTTTTT	CSVEVGLAGRYTGELFF
TRBJ2-7	NA	TRBV20-1	NA	TGCAGTGCTAGAGCAACCTCCGCCTACGAGCAGTACTTC	CSARATSAYEQYF